What follows describes a single TCR beta chain. This specimen belongs to a study of blood T cell repertoires in COVID-19. Whole-study context: Acute and convalescent COVID-19 specimens originated in the United States, Italy and Spain. The analysed material was cDNA or gDNA that came from T cells, B-cell-depleted T cells, or PBMCs.

Study processing details: Reference gene primer amplification gave estimated nucleated cell counts. Measured with immunoSEQ multiplex PCR; TCRdb has only the in-frame clones, and not every one. D and trimming were read from the DNA, whereas the V and J calls and clone size are those reported in that table. In the table there are 50,000 to 65,000 clones, over 75% of which are singletons. The CDR3 spans 13 residues. Germline CDR1 is SNHLY and CDR2 is FYNNEI. The V segment lost 9 bases and the J segment 1 base; nucleotides outside the gene matches: 2. The gene calls are TRBV2 and TRBJ2-2, with TRBD1 matching over 7 bases. The TCR sequence derives from a man aged 65 to 79 with acute or convalescent COVID-19. The sample consisted of peripheral blood. CDR3 residues: CASRTGNTGELFF. The CDR3 region has the DNA TGTGCCAGTCGGACAGGGAACACCGGGGAGCTGTTTTTT.